The T cell receptor beta chain under discussion was sequenced for a study of graft-versus-host responses after intestinal transplantation. The study, taken as a whole, reports: Circulating GvH clone levels at their peak were associated with HvG declines (early post-transplant).

Clones were read by immunoSEQ multiplex PCR, and TCRdb kept only the in-frame ones, dropping some. Here the sample spans tens of thousands of clones, roughly 90% being singletons. Notes on this clone: What it binds is unknown.

This material consisted of unstimulated CD8+ T cells sorted from spleen or lymph node cells, taken before intestinal transplant. This TCR was sampled from a human donor who received an intestinal transplant.

CDR3 nucleotide sequence: TGTGCCAGCAGCTTGGTTGGCAGGGGGCTTCGCGGCACTGAAGCTTTCTTT. The encoded protein is CASSLVGRGLRGTEAFF. This chain connects TRBV5-6 to TRBJ1-1; 8 positions match TRBD1. CDR1 is SGHDT and CDR2 is YYEEEE in the germline V gene. The CDR3 sequence is 17 residues long. The V segment lost 0 bases and the J segment 4 bases; nucleotides outside the gene matches: 11.